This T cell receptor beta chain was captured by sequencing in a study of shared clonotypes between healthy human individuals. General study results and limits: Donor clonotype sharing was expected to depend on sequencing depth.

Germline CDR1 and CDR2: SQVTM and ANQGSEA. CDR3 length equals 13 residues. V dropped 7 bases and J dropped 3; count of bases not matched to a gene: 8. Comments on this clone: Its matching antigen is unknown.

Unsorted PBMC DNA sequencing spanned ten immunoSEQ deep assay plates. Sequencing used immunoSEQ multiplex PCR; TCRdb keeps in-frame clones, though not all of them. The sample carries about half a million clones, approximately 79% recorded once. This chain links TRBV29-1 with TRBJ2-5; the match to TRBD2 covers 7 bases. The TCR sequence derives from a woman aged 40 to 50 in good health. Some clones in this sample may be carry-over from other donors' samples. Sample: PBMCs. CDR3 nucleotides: TGCAGCGCAGAGCGGGGTTGGGAAGAGACCCAGTACTTC. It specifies CSAERGWEETQYF.